This entry concerns a single T cell receptor (beta chain). This specimen comes from a study of blood T cell repertoires in COVID-19. This CDR3 region has 13 residues. Germline V gene sequence: CDR1 LGHDT, CDR2 YNNKEL (reference sequence). J gave up 6 bases and V 6 bases, and 5 bases lay outside the gene matches. Seattle-derived patients entered the study during active infection and were followed longitudinally. Profiled with immunoSEQ multiplex PCR; TCRdb holds only in-frame clones, not every one. This table holds hundreds of thousands of clones, 70% to 90% found once. This receptor was taken from a woman in her sixties with COVID-19, enrolled during active disease. This sequence joins TRBV3-1 (or the pseudogene TRBV3-2) and TRBJ1-1, with 9 bases fitting TRBD1. The sample comprised peripheral blood. As DNA, the CDR3 is TGTGCCAGCAGACACAGGGGGCTGGCTGAAGCTTTCTTT. Translation gives CASRHRGLAEAFF.